The text below deals with one T cell receptor beta chain. An end of the junction does not agree with germline; a read error may underlie this. Per the original methods: Scientists estimated how many nucleated cells there were by amplifying reference gene primers. Measured with immunoSEQ multiplex PCR; TCRdb has only the in-frame clones, and not every one. V and J calls and clone size are as listed in that table; D and trimming were resolved from the DNA. The sample consists of 65,000 to 95,000 clones, 89% of them appearing once. Germline V gives CDR1 SSHAT, CDR2 FNYEAQ (reference sequence). CDR3 length: 16 amino acids. This record belongs to a study of blood T cell repertoires in COVID-19. Overall study context: T cells, B-cell-depleted T cells, or PBMCs provided the cDNA or gDNA that served as material.

Sequenced material: peripheral blood. V is TRBV7-7 and J is TRBJ2-2; D is unresolved. The receptor's source is a man at least 80 years old with acute or convalescent COVID-19. CDR3 coding DNA: TGTGCTAGCAGCTACAGTGCAACCGCGAACACCGGGGAGCTGTTTTTT. The encoded protein is CASSYSATANTGELFF.